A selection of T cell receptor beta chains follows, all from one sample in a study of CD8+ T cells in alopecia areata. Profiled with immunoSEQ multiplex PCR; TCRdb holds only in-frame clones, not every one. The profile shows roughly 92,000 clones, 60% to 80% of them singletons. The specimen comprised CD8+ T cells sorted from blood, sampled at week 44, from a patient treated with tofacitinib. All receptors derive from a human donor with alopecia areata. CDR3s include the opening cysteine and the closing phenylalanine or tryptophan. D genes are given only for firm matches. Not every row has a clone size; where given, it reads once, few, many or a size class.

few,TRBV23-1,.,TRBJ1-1,CASSHQQETNTEAFF,TGCGCCAGCAGTCACCAACAGGAGACGAACACTGAAGCTTTCTTT
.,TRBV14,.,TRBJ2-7,CASSQQGSYEQYF,TGTGCCAGCAGCCAACAGGGATCCTACGAGCAGTACTTC
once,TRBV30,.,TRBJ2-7,CAWTHGSYEQYF,TGTGCCTGGACCCACGGAAGCTACGAGCAGTACTTC
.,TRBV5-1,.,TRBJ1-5,CASSLDEGVNQPQHF,TGCGCCAGCAGCTTGGATGAAGGGGTAAATCAGCCCCAGCATTTT
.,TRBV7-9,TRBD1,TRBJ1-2,CASSSGQGIGYTF,TGTGCCAGCAGCTCGGGACAGGGTATTGGCTACACCTTC
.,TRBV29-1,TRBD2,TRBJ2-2,CSAAGGVNTGELFF,TGCAGCGCGGCCGGGGGGGTTAACACCGGGGAGCTGTTTTTT
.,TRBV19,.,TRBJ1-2,CASTADGDYGYTF,TGTGCCAGTACCGCGGACGGGGACTATGGCTACACCTTC
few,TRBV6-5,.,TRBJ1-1,CASSYSQDDMNTEAFF,TGTGCCAGCAGTTACTCACAGGATGACATGAACACTGAAGCTTTCTTT
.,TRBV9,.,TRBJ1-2,CASSVGQGMDYGYTF,TGTGCCAGCAGCGTGGGGCAGGGGATGGACTATGGCTACACCTTC
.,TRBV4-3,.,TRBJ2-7,CASSQDRLHEQYF,TGCGCCAGCAGCCAAGACAGGTTGCACGAGCAGTACTTC
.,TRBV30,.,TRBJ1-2,CAWSVSADGGYTF,TGTGCCTGGAGTGTATCTGCCGACGGGGGCTACACCTTC